This T cell receptor beta chain was recovered during a study of T-cell reconstitution after alpha-beta-depleted transplantation in children. V was shortened by 5 bases and J by 0 bases, with 20 bases between the two germline ends. Germline CDR1 reads SGHAT; CDR2 reads FQNNGV. This CDR3 region has 18 residues. Unique molecular identifiers were built into the TCRbeta library. TCRdb used MiXCR to reprocess the PCR reads, holding one entry per CDR3 protein. Of a few hundred thousand distinct CDR3 sequences listed, approximately 13% were seen once; the top ten hold approximately 5.4%. The TCR was taken from a human donor who donated a stem cell graft to a child with combined immunodeficiency. The starting material was PBMCs from the stem cell graft donor, obtained from the stem cell graft. The chain uses TRBV11-2 and TRBJ2-1; a weak D match, TRBD1 (6 bases). The CDR3 DNA reads as TGTGCCAGCAGCCCCACCGCGAACGGACAGTCCTCCTACAATGAGCAGTTCTTC. Its translation is CASSPTANGQSSYNEQFF.